A single sample is the source of the 10 T cell receptor beta chains below, sequenced in a study of cytomegalovirus exposure and HLA in healthy donors. With 60 Vbeta and 13 Jbeta primers, the PCR was carried out. Using immunoSEQ multiplex PCR, the repertoire was profiled, and TCRdb retains in-frame clones only, with some absent. The sample holds about 140,000 clones, about three quarters seen once. The sample comprised PBMCs. These TCRs come from a human donor in good health.

The V call is TRBV13, the J call TRBJ2-1, with D perhaps matching TRBD2 (5 bases). The CDR3 has 14 residues. V lost 7 bases and J 4 bases, leaving 14 bases between the germline ends. Germline CDR1 and CDR2: PRHDT and FYEKMQ (reference sequence). The CDR3 nucleotides are TGTGCCAGCACCCTGGACTCGACTTACAATGAGCAGTTCTTC. It codes for CASTLDSTYNEQFF.

This rearrangement joins TRBV28 to TRBJ1-2; 7 bases are shared with TRBD1. Germline V CDR1 and CDR2: MDHEN, SYDVKM. Trimming at V came to 6 bases and at J to 8 bases, leaving 9 bases not matched to a gene. CDR3 length: 13 residues. DNA for the CDR3: TGTGCCAGCAGGGCAGGGGGAAGGGGCGGCTACACCTTC. Translating gives CASRAGGRGGYTF.

The J gene is TRBJ2-7, the V gene TRBV10-3; 10 bases fit TRBD1. There are 15 residues in the CDR3. CDR1 is ENHRY, CDR2 SYGVKD, per germline. Trimming at V came to 3 bases and at J to 4 bases, leaving 6 bases not matched to a gene. CDR3 in amino acids: CAISDGDRGRYEQYF. As DNA, the CDR3 is TGTGCCATCAGTGACGGGGACAGGGGACGATACGAGCAGTACTTC.

The chain carries TRBV7-6 and TRBJ2-3; the D gene is possibly TRBD2 (6 bases). CDR1 is SGHVS, CDR2 FNYEAQ, per germline. Between the trimmed V and J ends, which lost 1 base and 0 bases, there was a span of 8 bases. There are 15 residues in the CDR3. The CDR3 region is CASSLVSGSTDTQYF. For the CDR3, the DNA is TGTGCCAGCAGCTTAGTGAGCGGGAGCACAGATACGCAGTATTTT.

CDR3 bases: TGCAGCGTGAGGACAGCTATGAACACTGAAGCTTTCTTT. Protein: CSVRTAMNTEAFF. The chain links TRBV29-1 to TRBJ1-1, with D maybe TRBD1 (6 bases). Germline CDR1 reads SQVTM; CDR2 reads ANQGSEA. V lost 6 bases and J lost 0, with 11 bases in between. The CDR3 has 13 amino acids.

V is TRBV11-2 and J is TRBJ2-2, with unresolved D. V was trimmed by 0 bases and J by 4 bases, leaving 9 bases between them. CDR1 and CDR2 from the germline V gene are SGHAT and FQNNGV. This CDR3 is 15 amino acids long. The CDR3 nucleotides read TGTGCCAGCAGCTTAGAGGCAGGTTTCACCGGGGAGCTGTTTTTT. It specifies CASSLEAGFTGELFF.

The genes are TRBV9 and TRBJ2-5; possibly TRBD2 for D (5 bases). This CDR3 region has 16 residues. Germline assignment: CDR1 SGDLS and CDR2 YYNGEE. With 0 bases removed from V and 5 bases from J, the gap between germline ends came to 17 bases. In DNA form, the CDR3 reads TGTGCCAGCAGCGTAGGACAACTGGGAGCCGTGGAGACCCAGTACTTC. It specifies CASSVGQLGAVETQYF.

The chain combines TRBV15 with TRBJ1-6; D may be TRBD1 (5 bases). Germline V gene sequence: CDR1 LNHNV, CDR2 YYDKDF (reference sequence). The CDR3 loop spans 16 amino acids. V dropped 0 bases and J dropped 9 bases, with 15 bases sitting between them. The CDR3 coding sequence is TGTGCCACCAGCAGAGATGGAGGGTCTGGGGGTTCACCCCTCCACTTT. It is translated as CATSRDGGSGGSPLHF.

The chain links TRBV29-1 to TRBJ2-3, with TRBD2 matching 13 bases. V was clipped by 2 bases and J by 8 bases; unmatched bases: 10. This CDR3 comprises 16 residues. Looked up from germline, CDR1 is SQVTM and CDR2 is ANQGSEA. CDR3 DNA: TGCAGCGTTGAACCTCGACTAGCGGGAGGTTCTTGTACGCAGTATTTT. It translates to CSVEPRLAGGSCTQYF.

The chain carries TRBV4-1 and TRBJ2-7, with no clear D. Germline assignment: CDR1 MGHRA and CDR2 YSYEKL. This CDR3 region has 16 residues. Trimming shortened V by 1 base and J by 1 base, and 14 bases separated the two germline ends. CDR3 loop: CASSQGVASASYEQYF. The CDR3 DNA is TGCGCCAGCAGCCAAGGGGTGGCGAGCGCTTCCTACGAGCAGTACTTC.